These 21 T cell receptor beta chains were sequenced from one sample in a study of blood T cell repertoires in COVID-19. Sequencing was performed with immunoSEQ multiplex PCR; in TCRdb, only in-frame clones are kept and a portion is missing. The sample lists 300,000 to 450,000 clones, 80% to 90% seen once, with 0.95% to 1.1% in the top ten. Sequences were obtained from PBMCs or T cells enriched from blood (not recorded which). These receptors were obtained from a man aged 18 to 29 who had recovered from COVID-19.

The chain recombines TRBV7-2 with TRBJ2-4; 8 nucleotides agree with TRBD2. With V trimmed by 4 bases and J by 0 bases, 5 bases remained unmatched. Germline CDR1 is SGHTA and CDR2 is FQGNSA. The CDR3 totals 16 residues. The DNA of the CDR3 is TGTGCCAGCAGCTCGGGGGGGCCAGGAGCCAAAAACATTCAGTACTTC. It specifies CASSSGGPGAKNIQYF.

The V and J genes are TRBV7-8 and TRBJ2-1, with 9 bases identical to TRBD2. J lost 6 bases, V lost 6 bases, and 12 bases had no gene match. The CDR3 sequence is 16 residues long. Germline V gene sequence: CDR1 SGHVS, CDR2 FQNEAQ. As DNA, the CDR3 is TGTGCCAGCAGACCAGCGGGACTAGCTACATTCAATGAGCAGTTCTTC. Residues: CASRPAGLATFNEQFF.

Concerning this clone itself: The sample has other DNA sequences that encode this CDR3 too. Here the CDR3 DNA reads TGTGCCAGCAGTTTTCAGGACTATGGCTACACCTTC. Protein sequence: CASSFQDYGYTF. This chain joins TRBV12-3 or TRBV12-4 and TRBJ1-2; D is undetermined. The CDR3 runs 12 residues. V was cut by 3 bases and J by 3 bases, with 5 bases left in between.

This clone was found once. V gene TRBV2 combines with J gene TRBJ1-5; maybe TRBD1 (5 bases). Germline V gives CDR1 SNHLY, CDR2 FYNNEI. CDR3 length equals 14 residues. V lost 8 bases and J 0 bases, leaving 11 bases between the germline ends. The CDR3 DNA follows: TGTGCCAGCCGACAGACAAATAGCAATCAGCCCCAGCATTTT. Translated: CASRQTNSNQPQHF.

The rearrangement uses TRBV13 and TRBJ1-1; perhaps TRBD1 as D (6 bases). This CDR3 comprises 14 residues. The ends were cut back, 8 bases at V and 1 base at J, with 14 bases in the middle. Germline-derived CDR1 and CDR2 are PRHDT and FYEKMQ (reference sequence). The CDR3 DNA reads TGTGCCAGCCATGATCGGGGGGCGAACACTGAAGCTTTCTTT. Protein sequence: CASHDRGANTEAFF.

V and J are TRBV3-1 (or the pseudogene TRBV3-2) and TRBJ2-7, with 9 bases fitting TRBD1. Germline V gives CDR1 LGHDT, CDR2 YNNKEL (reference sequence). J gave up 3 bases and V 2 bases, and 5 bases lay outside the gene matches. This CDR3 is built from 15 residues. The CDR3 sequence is CASSQPGQGIYEQYF. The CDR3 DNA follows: TGTGCCAGCAGCCAACCGGGACAGGGAATCTACGAGCAGTACTTC.

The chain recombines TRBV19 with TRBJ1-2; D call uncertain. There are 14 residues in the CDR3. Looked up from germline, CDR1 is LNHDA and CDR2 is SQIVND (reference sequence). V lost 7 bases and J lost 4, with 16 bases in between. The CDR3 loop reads CASTLSGPSYGYTF. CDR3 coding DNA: TGTGCCAGTACCCTAAGCGGGCCTTCCTATGGCTACACCTTC.

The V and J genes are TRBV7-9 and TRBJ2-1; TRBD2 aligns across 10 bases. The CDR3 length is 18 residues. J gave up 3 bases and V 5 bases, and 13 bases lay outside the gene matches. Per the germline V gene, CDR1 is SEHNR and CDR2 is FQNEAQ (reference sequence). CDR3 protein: CASSGQIAGGGIYNEQFF. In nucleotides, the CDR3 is TGTGCCAGCAGCGGACAGATAGCGGGAGGAGGTATCTACAATGAGCAGTTCTTC.

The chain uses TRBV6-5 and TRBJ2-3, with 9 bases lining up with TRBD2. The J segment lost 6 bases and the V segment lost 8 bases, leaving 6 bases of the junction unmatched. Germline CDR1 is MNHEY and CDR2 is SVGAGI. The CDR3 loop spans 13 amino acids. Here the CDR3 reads CASVGGGVDTQYF. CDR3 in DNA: TGTGCCAGCGTGGGCGGGGGGGTCGATACGCAGTATTTT.

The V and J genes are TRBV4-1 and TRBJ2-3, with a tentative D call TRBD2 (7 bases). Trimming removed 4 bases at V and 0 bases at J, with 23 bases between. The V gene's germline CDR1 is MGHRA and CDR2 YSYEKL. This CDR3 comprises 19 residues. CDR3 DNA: TGCGCCAGCAGCCCCGGTAGTTGGGGGCTAGCGGATAGCACAGATACGCAGTATTTT. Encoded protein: CASSPGSWGLADSTDTQYF.

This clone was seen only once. The CDR3 sequence: CASIYSLEGYTF. In nucleotides, the CDR3 is TGTGCCAGCATCTACAGCCTTGAAGGCTACACCTTC. The chain links TRBV2 to TRBJ1-2, with D unresolved. Germline CDR1 reads SNHLY; CDR2 reads FYNNEI. The CDR3 loop spans 12 amino acids. The V end was cut by 7 bases, the J end by 8 bases, with 14 bases between.

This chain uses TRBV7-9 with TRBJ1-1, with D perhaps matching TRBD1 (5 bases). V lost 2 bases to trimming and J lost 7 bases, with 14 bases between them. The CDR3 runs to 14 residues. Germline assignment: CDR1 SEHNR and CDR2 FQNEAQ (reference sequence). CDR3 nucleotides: TGTGCCAGCAGCTTATCGGGGGTGAGGAATGAAGCTTTCTTT. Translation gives CASSLSGVRNEAFF.

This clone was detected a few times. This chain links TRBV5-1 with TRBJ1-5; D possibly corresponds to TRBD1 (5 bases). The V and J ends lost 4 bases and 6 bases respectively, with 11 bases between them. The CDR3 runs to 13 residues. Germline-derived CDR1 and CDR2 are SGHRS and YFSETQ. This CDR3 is CASSGGIGQPQHF. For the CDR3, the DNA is TGCGCCAGCAGCGGGGGGATCGGTCAGCCCCAGCATTTT.

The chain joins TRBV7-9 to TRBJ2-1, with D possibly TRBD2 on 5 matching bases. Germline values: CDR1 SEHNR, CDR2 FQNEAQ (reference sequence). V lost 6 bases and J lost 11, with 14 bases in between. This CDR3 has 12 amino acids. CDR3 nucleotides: TGTGCCAGCAGTACAACCGGGATACAGCAGTTCTTC. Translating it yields CASSTTGIQQFF. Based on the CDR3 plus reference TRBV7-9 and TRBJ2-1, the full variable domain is DTGVSQNPRHKITKRGQNVTFRCDPISEHNRLYWYRQTLGQGPEFLTYFQNEAQLEKSRLLSDRFSAERPKGSFSTLEIQRTEQGDSAMYLCASSTTGIQQFFGPGTRLTVL.

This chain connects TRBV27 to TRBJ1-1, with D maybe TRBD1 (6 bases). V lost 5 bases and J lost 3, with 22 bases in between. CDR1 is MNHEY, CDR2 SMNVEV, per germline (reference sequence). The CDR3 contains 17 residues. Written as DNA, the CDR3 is TGTGCCAGCAGTATAAAGAGCCCTCAGGGGCCTTACACTGAAGCTTTCTTT. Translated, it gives CASSIKSPQGPYTEAFF.

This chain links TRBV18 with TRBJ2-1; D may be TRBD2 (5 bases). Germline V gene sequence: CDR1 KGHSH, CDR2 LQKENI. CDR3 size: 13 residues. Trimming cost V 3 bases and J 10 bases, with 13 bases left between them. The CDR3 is CASSPLQRSEQFF. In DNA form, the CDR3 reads TGTGCCAGCTCACCCCTTCAGCGGTCCGAGCAGTTCTTC.

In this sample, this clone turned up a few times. The CDR3, as DNA: TGTGCCAGCAGTGAAAGGCGGATCCTCTCTGGAAACACCATATATTTT. Protein sequence: CASSERRILSGNTIYF. This rearrangement joins TRBV2 to TRBJ1-3; D remains unclear. The germline V and J ends were trimmed by 2 bases and 0 bases, with 11 bases remaining between them. The CDR3 spans 16 residues. CDR1 SNHLY and CDR2 FYNNEI come from the germline V gene.

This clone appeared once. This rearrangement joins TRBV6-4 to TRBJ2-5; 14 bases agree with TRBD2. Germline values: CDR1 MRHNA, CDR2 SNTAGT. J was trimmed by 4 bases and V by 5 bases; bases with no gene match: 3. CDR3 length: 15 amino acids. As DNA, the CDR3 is TGTGCCAGCAGTCCGGGACTAGCGGGGGTAGAGACCCAGTACTTC. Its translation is CASSPGLAGVETQYF.

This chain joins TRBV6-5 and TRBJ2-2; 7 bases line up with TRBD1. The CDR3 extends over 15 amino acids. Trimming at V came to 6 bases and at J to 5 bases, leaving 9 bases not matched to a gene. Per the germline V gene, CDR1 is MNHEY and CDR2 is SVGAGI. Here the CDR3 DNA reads TGTGCCAGCAGGGGCCCGACGGACAGGACCGGGGAGCTGTTTTTT. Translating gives CASRGPTDRTGELFF.

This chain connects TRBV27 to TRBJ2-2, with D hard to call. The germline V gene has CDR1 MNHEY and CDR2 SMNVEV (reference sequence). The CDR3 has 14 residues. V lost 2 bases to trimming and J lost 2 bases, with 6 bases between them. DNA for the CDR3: TGTGCCAGCAGTTTAGGAGCCAACACCGGGGAGCTGTTTTTT. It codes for CASSLGANTGELFF.

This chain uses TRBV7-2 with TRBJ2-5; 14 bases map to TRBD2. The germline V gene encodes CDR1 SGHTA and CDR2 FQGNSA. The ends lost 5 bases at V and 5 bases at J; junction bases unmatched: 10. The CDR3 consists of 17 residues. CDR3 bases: TGTGCCAGCAGCCCGGGACTAGCGGGAGCTTCCTTGGAGACCCAGTACTTC. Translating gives CASSPGLAGASLETQYF.